The present T cell receptor (beta chain) was sequenced within a study of OX40 agonist ivuxolimab in advanced cancers. Study details: The drug used for patients, ivuxolimab, was an agonistic anti-OX40 (CD134) antibody. Administration of intravenous ivuxolimab to patients occurred every 2 weeks at 0.01 to 10 mg/kg. Dose-escalation patients had hepatocellular carcinoma, melanoma, renal cell or head and neck cancer.

Germline CDR1 reads MNHEY; CDR2 reads SVGAGI. The CDR3 covers 14 residues. V was cut by 5 bases and J by 0 bases, with 10 bases left in between. Data came from immunoSEQ multiplex PCR; TCRdb stores just in-frame clones and leaves some out. The table has 42,000 or so clones, more than 70% seen once. Blood draws occurred at baseline, cycle 4 day 1, and cycle 7 day 1. The sequence was obtained from an adult with an advanced solid tumor such as melanoma, head and neck, liver or kidney cancer. Sequencing used CD4+ or CD8+ T cells sorted from blood, obtained in a trial of the OX40 agonist ivuxolimab. The gene calls are TRBV6-5 and TRBJ1-1; the D is unclear. This CDR3 is CASSPAAMNTEAFF. The CDR3 nucleotides read TGTGCCAGCAGTCCCGCAGCAATGAACACTGAAGCTTTCTTT.